This T cell receptor (beta chain) was recorded in a study of shared clonotypes between healthy human individuals. As for the study in general: The plates for each donor numbered three CD4 naive, three CD4 memory, two CD8 naive and one CD8 memory. Study-level points and caveats: The sole specimen, blood, was sampled, and tissue repertoires likely differ.

Running of the assay took place at deep level. Evenly divided among several immunoSEQ plates was the genomic DNA of each subset. Sequencing was performed with immunoSEQ multiplex PCR; in TCRdb, only in-frame clones are kept and a portion is missing. In the table there are around 580,000 clones, 95% to 98% of which are singletons. The CDR3 covers 12 residues. V lost 5 bases and J 5 bases, leaving 7 bases between the germline ends. The germline gives CDR1 SEHNR, CDR2 FQNEAQ (reference sequence). With respect to this clone: Its specificity is unknown.

Naive CD8 cells lacked CD45RO and underwent positive selection for CCR7, leaving out terminally differentiated effector memory CD45RA+ cells. What was sequenced was naive CD8+ T cells sorted from blood. The sequence derives from a man aged 30-40 years in good health. The chain couples TRBV7-9 to TRBJ2-1; no reliable D call. The DNA of the CDR3 is TGTGCCAGCAGCATTCTCGACAATGAGCAGTTCTTC. Its translation is CASSILDNEQFF.